The 27 T cell receptor beta chains in this list originate from one sample, sequenced in a study of molecular identifiers for immune sequencing clone quantification. Each CDR3 protein is one row after TCRdb ran MiXCR on the PCR reads. The table has hundreds of thousands of distinct CDR3 sequences, about 25% seen once. Specimen: naive CD8+ T cells from blood, with Jurkat cell RNA spiked in. Subset meaning: FACS-sorted CD8+CD4-CCR7+CD45RA+ naive T cells. The receptors here all came from a human donor in good health. Some libraries in this study had Jurkat cell RNA spiked in.

In this sample, this clonotype turned up a few times. The chain uses TRBV20-1 and TRBJ2-3, with TRBD2 matching 7 bases. This CDR3 contains 14 residues. The junction had 7 bases not matched to a gene; V was cut back by 0 bases and J by 7 bases. CDR1 is DFQATT and CDR2 is SNEGSKA in the germline V gene (reference sequence). The CDR3 is CSARERREGHTQYF. DNA for the CDR3: TGCAGTGCTAGAGAGCGCAGGGAGGGGCATACGCAGTATTTT.

This clonotype was counted a few times. This chain uses TRBV6-2 or TRBV6-3 with TRBJ2-5; perhaps TRBD1 as D (5 bases). Trimming took off 4 bases at V and 0 bases at J, with 12 bases between the two ends. CDR1 is MNHEY, CDR2 SVGEGT, per germline. This CDR3 is 15 amino acids long. The CDR3 region has the DNA TGTGCCAGCAGTTCGCCACAGGAGTACCAAGAGACCCAGTACTTC. It specifies CASSSPQEYQETQYF.

This clonotype was counted ten times or more. CDR3 nucleotides: TGCAGTGCTAGATCCCTGATGGGGAACACTGAAGCTTTCTTT. This translates into CSARSLMGNTEAFF. This sequence joins TRBV20-1 and TRBJ1-1, with D unclear. The CDR3 runs to 14 residues. V lost 2 bases to trimming and J lost 1 base, with 11 bases between them. In germline, CDR1 is DFQATT, CDR2 SNEGSKA (reference sequence).

The gene calls are TRBV6-2 or TRBV6-3 and TRBJ2-7, with no clear D. V was cut by 8 bases and J by 5 bases, with 10 bases left in between. Germline V lookup: CDR1 MNHEY, CDR2 SVGEGT. This CDR3 spans 11 amino acids. The DNA of the CDR3 is TGTGCCAGCGGCCGGTCTAACGAGCAGTACTTC. As protein: CASGRSNEQYF.

This clonotype was detected many times. The chain recombines TRBV27 with TRBJ2-1; D possibly corresponds to TRBD2 (6 bases). This CDR3 region has 12 residues. V lost 8 bases and J 9 bases, leaving 14 bases between the germline ends. CDR1 is MNHEY and CDR2 is SMNVEV in the germline V gene (reference sequence). CDR3 in DNA: TGTGCCAGCGGGGACCTAGCGCGTGAGCAGTTCTTC. Its translation: CASGDLAREQFF.

The V gene is TRBV7-9, the J gene TRBJ2-7, with a tentative D call TRBD2 (6 bases). Germline V gives CDR1 SEHNR, CDR2 FQNEAQ (reference sequence). Trimming removed 5 bases from V and 3 bases from J, with 17 bases in between. CDR3 length: 15 amino acids. CDR3 sequence reads: CASSPGGVAFYEQYF. CDR3 nucleotides: TGTGCCAGCAGCCCAGGCGGGGTGGCATTCTACGAGCAGTACTTC.

At least ten counts were recorded for this clonotype. This sequence joins TRBV5-1 and TRBJ2-7; 10 bases agree with TRBD2. The CDR3 spans 15 residues. V shed 1 base, J shed 4 bases, and the junction held 5 bases outside the gene matches. Per the germline V gene, CDR1 is SGHRS and CDR2 is YFSETQ. As DNA, the CDR3 is TGCGCCAGCAGCTTGTTCCCTAGCGGGAGTTACGAGCAGTACTTC. The encoded protein is CASSLFPSGSYEQYF.

Notes on this clonotype: A read error may be the cause here, since a much bigger clone is one base away. This chain connects TRBV7-2 to TRBJ1-1, with D unresolved. The CDR3 length is 15 residues. Germline V gene lookup returns CDR1 SGHTA and CDR2 FQGNSA. The V end lost 1 base, the J end lost 0 bases, and 9 bases lay between the germline ends. The CDR3 nucleotides are TGTGCCAGCAGCTTAGTTAAGCTGGTGAACACTGAAGCTTTCTTT. It is translated as CASSLVKLVNTEAFF.

This clonotype has a handful of counts. The gene calls are TRBV7-9 and TRBJ1-2; D is perhaps TRBD1 (5 bases). Germline V gene data show CDR1 as SEHNR and CDR2 as FQNEAQ (reference sequence). This CDR3 contains 16 residues. V gave up 1 base and J gave up 3 bases, with 15 bases separating them. CDR3 coding DNA: TGTGCCAGCAGCTTAGTACCCCGCTGGGGCCACTATGGCTACACCTTC. It encodes CASSLVPRWGHYGYTF. Full variable domain (outside the CDR3, taken from reference TRBV7-9 and TRBJ1-2): DTGVSQNPRHKITKRGQNVTFRCDPISEHNRLYWYRQTLGQGPEFLTYFQNEAQLEKSRLLSDRFSAERPKGSFSTLEIQRTEQGDSAMYLCASSLVPRWGHYGYTFGSGTRLTVV.

The gene calls are TRBV29-1 and TRBJ2-7, with 8 bases aligning to TRBD2. Trimming removed 1 base from V and 8 bases from J; junction bases left unmatched: 7. CDR1 and CDR2 from the germline V gene are SQVTM and ANQGSEA. CDR3 size: 13 residues. The CDR3 spells CSVEGTSNYKQYF. DNA of the CDR3: TGCAGCGTTGAAGGGACTAGCAATTACAAGCAGTACTTC.

This clonotype was counted at least ten times. The genes are TRBV30 and TRBJ2-7; unclear D gene. Deletions cut 4 bases from V and 6 bases from J, with 16 bases between. Germline V lookup: CDR1 GTSNPN, CDR2 SVGIG (reference sequence). The length of the CDR3 is 13 residues. CDR3 DNA: TGTGCCTGGAATTCAGGTGCCTTTTTCGAGCAGTACTTC. Amino acid sequence: CAWNSGAFFEQYF.

Concerning this clonotype: Since a much larger clone is just one base distant, this may be a read error. The chain joins TRBV6-2 or TRBV6-3 to TRBJ1-5; unclear D gene. CDR1 and CDR2 from the germline V gene are MNHEY and SVGEGT. The CDR3 has 14 residues. The CDR3: CASSSGLAVQSQHF. CDR3 DNA sequence: TGTGCCAGCAGTTCGGGGTTGGCGGTTCAGTCCCAGCATTTT.

At least ten counts were recorded for this clonotype. This chain connects TRBV15 to TRBJ1-1; no reliable D call. Germline CDR1 reads LNHNV; CDR2 reads YYDKDF (reference sequence). V lost 1 base, J lost 1 base, and 7 bases lay in between. This CDR3 contains 14 residues. The CDR3 DNA is TGTGCCACCAGCAGAGGCACACGGAACACTGAAGCTTTCTTT. It yields the protein CATSRGTRNTEAFF.

A single count supports this clonotype. This may be a read error: a much more frequent sequence differs by one nucleotide. V usage is TRBV28 and J usage is TRBJ2-4; 10 bases agree with TRBD1. This CDR3 comprises 15 residues. V was pared by 6 bases and J by 6 bases, with 8 bases of the junction left unmatched. The germline CDR1 and CDR2 sequences are MDHEN and SYDVKM. CDR3 in DNA: TGTGCCAGCAGCCGACAGGGGGCCTCCATAAACATTCAGTACTTC. This translates into CASSRQGASINIQYF.

This clonotype was observed a handful of times. The chain couples TRBV6-6 to TRBJ1-1; 9 bases match TRBD1. This CDR3 region has 14 residues. Germline V lookup: CDR1 MNHNY, CDR2 SVGAGI (reference sequence). V shed 5 bases and J 7 bases; nucleotides not matched to a gene: 8. This CDR3 reads CASSDPGQGSEAFF. CDR3 nucleotides: TGTGCCAGCAGTGATCCGGGACAGGGTAGTGAAGCTTTCTTT.

The chain links TRBV2 to TRBJ2-5, with no clear D. This CDR3 comprises 15 residues. Trimming stripped 1 base from V and 1 base from J, with 10 bases between. Germline CDR1 and CDR2: SNHLY and FYNNEI. The CDR3 DNA follows: TGTGCCAGCAGTGAAGGGGTTTTGTCCCAAGAGACCCAGTACTTC. It encodes CASSEGVLSQETQYF.

With regard to this clonotype: A single base separates this from a much larger clone, so it may be a read error. The CDR3 loop reads CASSYGVEPQETQYF. The CDR3 nucleotides read TGTGCCAGCAGCTACGGGGTGGAACCCCAAGAGACCCAGTACTTC. The V call is TRBV7-2, the J call TRBJ2-5, with a tentative D call TRBD2 (5 bases). Per germline, CDR1 SGHTA and CDR2 FQGNSA. V lost 4 bases to trimming and J lost 1 base, with 13 bases between them. CDR3 size: 15 residues.

This clonotype was observed a handful of times. This chain joins TRBV6-2 or TRBV6-3 and TRBJ2-7, with 7 bases aligning to TRBD2. Germline V gene data show CDR1 as MNHEY and CDR2 as SVGEGT. V lost 0 bases, J lost 0 bases, and 5 bases stayed unmatched. The CDR3 sequence is 16 residues long. The CDR3 region is CASSYSLGGSSYEQYF. CDR3 in DNA: TGTGCCAGCAGTTACTCGCTGGGCGGGAGCTCCTACGAGCAGTACTTC.

A word on this clonotype: The DNA is omitted, as the CDR3 cannot be located on it reliably, and the CDR3 follows TCRdb's listing. The chain recombines TRBV28 with TRBJ2-2. Germline V lookup: CDR1 MDHEN, CDR2 SYDVKM. The CDR3 has 15 amino acids, counting both end residues. CDR3 protein: CASSLWGIGTGELSF.

This clonotype was observed a handful of times. This sequence joins TRBV7-2 and TRBJ2-5; 10 bases map to TRBD2. Germline V gene data show CDR1 as SGHTA and CDR2 as FQGNSA. The CDR3 runs to 14 residues. After removal of 5 bases from V and 5 bases from J, the junction contained 5 bases not matched to a gene. The CDR3 loop is CASSHGLAAETQYF. The CDR3 DNA reads as TGTGCCAGCAGCCACGGACTAGCGGCGGAGACCCAGTACTTC.

This clonotype was seen many times. The chain combines TRBV10-2 with TRBJ2-5; TRBD1 matches 8 bases. There are 16 residues in the CDR3. J lost 0 bases, V lost 8 bases, and 11 bases had no gene match. The V gene's germline CDR1 is WSHSY and CDR2 SAAADI. The CDR3 reads CASSGTGARHQETQYF. The DNA for the CDR3 is TGCGCCAGCTCGGGGACAGGAGCTCGACACCAAGAGACCCAGTACTTC.

This clonotype was observed many times. The rearrangement links TRBV25-1 to TRBJ2-7; no reliable D call. Germline assignment: CDR1 MGHDK and CDR2 SYGVNS. The CDR3 contains 9 residues. DNA for the CDR3: TGTGGTCCTAGTGACGAGCAGTACTTC. This gives the protein CGPSDEQYF.

Turning to this clonotype: One junction end disagrees with the germline gene, perhaps due to a read error. The chain recombines TRBV6-5 with TRBJ1-4; D ambiguous. The V gene's germline CDR1 is MNHEY and CDR2 SVGAGI. The CDR3 extends over 15 amino acids. CDR3 region: CANSYGRRPNEKLFF. The CDR3 nucleotides read TGTGCCAACAGTTACGGGAGGCGGCCTAATGAAAAACTGTTTTTT.

The chain joins TRBV9 to TRBJ2-1; 10 nucleotides match TRBD2. There are 11 residues in the CDR3. Germline V lookup: CDR1 SGDLS, CDR2 YYNGEE. The trim removed 3 bases at V and 14 bases at J, leaving 2 bases unmatched. The CDR3 spells CASSGGLAKFF. The CDR3 DNA follows: TGTGCCAGCAGCGGGGGACTAGCGAAGTTCTTC.

This clonotype was seen at least ten times. The rearrangement uses TRBV7-2 and TRBJ2-7; D perhaps matches TRBD1 (5 bases). V was clipped by 1 base and J by 5 bases, with 12 bases between them. The CDR3 length is 14 residues. Germline lookup yields CDR1 SGHTA and CDR2 FQGNSA. CDR3 residues: CASSLEGFWNEQYF. DNA for the CDR3: TGTGCCAGCAGCTTAGAGGGGTTCTGGAACGAGCAGTACTTC.

This clonotype was recorded at least ten times. The V and J genes are TRBV4-1 and TRBJ2-1; TRBD1 might be the D (6 bases). Deletions cut 2 bases from V and 6 bases from J, with 14 bases between. Per the germline V gene, CDR1 is MGHRA and CDR2 is YSYEKL. CDR3 length: 15 residues. The CDR3 is CASSQRPGAGNEQFF. The CDR3 bases are TGCGCCAGCAGCCAAAGGCCAGGGGCTGGCAATGAGCAGTTCTTC.

On this clonotype: Germline is not matched at one junction end, which may reflect a read error. This chain connects TRBV28 to TRBJ2-2; D possibly corresponds to TRBD1 (6 bases). The CDR3 has 15 amino acids. Germline V gene data show CDR1 as MDHEN and CDR2 as SYDVKM. CDR3 residues: CASSFRGPNTGELSF. The CDR3 DNA reads TGTGCGAGCAGTTTCAGGGGACCTAACACCGGGGAGCTGTCTTTT.